Described below is a single TCR beta chain sequence and its context. Its antigen is not known. The data were taken from a study of CD8 T cells in ankylosing spondylitis. Study-wide findings and caveats: Clones linked to disease were reported to show significant enrichment in matched ankylosing spondylitis synovial fluid.

The V and J ends lost 4 bases and 1 base respectively, with 7 bases between them. CDR3 length equals 13 residues. Germline CDR1 reads WNHNN; CDR2 reads SYGVQD (reference sequence). TCRdb redid the calling of the 5' RACE reads with MiXCR, one entry per CDR3 protein. Of around 150,000 distinct CDR3 sequences listed, roughly 31% are singletons. The genes are TRBV10-1 and TRBJ1-1; no definite D call. The receptor comes from a male donor with ankylosing spondylitis. Sequencing was performed on synovial fluid, either unsorted or a sorted T cell fraction (not recorded which). The CDR3 sequence: CASSGAWNTEAFF. CDR3 nucleotides: TGCGCCAGCAGTGGCGCTTGGAACACTGAAGCTTTCTTT.